The 27 T cell receptor beta chains given below trace back to one sample, sequenced in a study of CD8+CD57+ T cells in acquired aplastic anemia. The template for TCR beta VDJ and CDR3 sequence profiling was genomic DNA. TCRdb reprocessed the reads via MiXCR and lists one record per CDR3 protein. The repertoire has roughly 170,000 distinct CDR3 sequences, around 60% of them found once; the top ten carry 45% to 55%. The sequenced sample was sorted CD4+, CD8+, or CD8+CD57+ T cells (not recorded which) from PBMCs. These TCRs come from a human donor in good health.

This clonotype was detected once. The chain links TRBV7-9 to TRBJ2-4, with D perhaps matching TRBD1 or TRBD2 (6 bases each). The germline gives CDR1 SEHNR, CDR2 FQNEAQ (reference sequence). Trimming pared 6 bases from V and 0 bases from J, leaving 12 bases between. The CDR3 length is 15 residues. CDR3 loop: CASSGGGEAKNIQYF. The CDR3 DNA reads TGTGCCAGCAGTGGGGGCGGGGAAGCCAAAAACATTCAGTACTTC.

The chain carries TRBV7-9 and TRBJ2-7, with a tentative D call TRBD2 (5 bases). V shed 5 bases and J shed 3 bases, with 8 bases lying between them. The CDR3 covers 12 residues. Per the germline V gene, CDR1 is SEHNR and CDR2 is FQNEAQ (reference sequence). CDR3 DNA: TGTGCCAGCAGCGGGAGCGACTACGAGCAGTACTTC. Protein sequence: CASSGSDYEQYF.

The gene calls are TRBV7-6 and TRBJ1-2; maybe TRBD1 (5 bases). The CDR3 covers 15 residues. The germline V gene has CDR1 SGHVS and CDR2 FNYEAQ. V was pared by 1 base and J by 2 bases, with 11 bases between. This chain's CDR3 is CASSLGVGRNYGYTF. CDR3 DNA: TGTGCCAGCAGCTTAGGCGTGGGGCGCAACTATGGCTACACCTTC.

V and J are TRBV20-1 and TRBJ2-5; 9 nucleotides align to TRBD2. Trimming took 0 bases from V and 10 from J; bases not matched to a gene: 6. The germline gives CDR1 DFQATT, CDR2 SNEGSKA (reference sequence). This CDR3 spans 13 amino acids. CDR3 residues: CSARDSAGGDQYF. For the CDR3, the DNA is TGCAGTGCTAGAGACTCCGCGGGGGGGGACCAGTACTTC.

In its sample, this clonotype was seen many times. This chain's CDR3 is CASSVSGSAATGELFF. CDR3 in DNA: TGTGCCAGCAGCGTTAGCGGGAGCGCTGCCACCGGGGAGCTGTTTTTT. The chain couples TRBV9 to TRBJ2-2; 9 bases map to TRBD2. V was clipped by 2 bases and J by 4 bases; unmatched bases: 6. The CDR3 runs 16 residues. The germline V gene encodes CDR1 SGDLS and CDR2 YYNGEE.

V is TRBV7-8 and J is TRBJ1-5; 9 bases line up with TRBD1. The germline CDR1 and CDR2 sequences are SGHVS and FQNEAQ. Unmatched junction bases numbered 11, after V lost 7 bases and J lost 7 bases. This CDR3 has 15 amino acids. CDR3 coding DNA: TGTGCCAGCACCCTTCTCCGGGACAGGGACCAGCCCCAGCATTTT. It yields the protein CASTLLRDRDQPQHF.

The chain employs TRBV9 and TRBJ2-3; 8 bases map to TRBD2. V was clipped by 4 bases and J by 0 bases; unmatched bases: 7. Per the germline V gene, CDR1 is SGDLS and CDR2 is YYNGEE. This CDR3 spans 16 amino acids. The CDR3 DNA sequence: TGTGCCAGCAGCCTTGACCGACTAGCGAGCACAGATACGCAGTATTTT. It translates to CASSLDRLASTDTQYF.

Many counts were recorded for this clonotype. The chain recombines TRBV7-8 with TRBJ2-1; D remains unclear. CDR3 length equals 13 residues. V lost 4 bases, J lost 0 bases, and 4 bases lay in between. CDR1 SGHVS and CDR2 FQNEAQ come from the germline V gene. The CDR3 reads CASSSSSYNEQFF. CDR3 DNA: TGTGCCAGCAGCTCGAGCTCCTACAATGAGCAGTTCTTC.

V gene TRBV9 combines with J gene TRBJ1-6; TRBD1 agrees at 11 bases. V lost 6 bases, J lost 9 bases, and 8 bases stayed unmatched. Germline assignment: CDR1 SGDLS and CDR2 YYNGEE. The CDR3 length is 15 residues. The DNA of the CDR3 is TGTGCCAGCAAGGGACAGGGGGACGAGGGTTCACCCCTCCACTTT. Its protein product is CASKGQGDEGSPLHF.

This clonotype was seen a handful of times. J is TRBJ2-3 and V is TRBV2, with D unclear. This CDR3 has 12 amino acids. Germline assignment: CDR1 SNHLY and CDR2 FYNNEI. Trimming pared 6 bases from V and 1 base from J, leaving 5 bases between. This CDR3 reads CASRIGTDTQYF. The CDR3 bases are TGTGCCAGCAGAATTGGCACAGATACGCAGTATTTT.

This clonotype has a count of ten or more. The chain combines TRBV10-2 with TRBJ2-3; D call uncertain. Germline lookup yields CDR1 WSHSY and CDR2 SAAADI. This CDR3 has 12 amino acids. The V end lost 7 bases, the J end lost 0 bases, and 5 bases lay between the germline ends. The CDR3 sequence: CASTQSTDTQYF. The CDR3 DNA follows: TGCGCCAGCACTCAGAGCACAGATACGCAGTATTTT.

CDR3 loop: CASSTGRGEKLFF. CDR3 DNA: TGTGCCAGTAGTACTGGGCGTGGGGAAAAACTGTTTTTT. V is TRBV19 and J is TRBJ1-4; D not certain. V lost 4 bases to trimming and J lost 8 bases, with 11 bases between them. Germline V lookup: CDR1 LNHDA, CDR2 SQIVND (reference sequence). This CDR3 is 13 amino acids long.

This clonotype has more than one count but fewer than ten. The gene calls are TRBV7-8 and TRBJ1-5; D uncertain. Trimming stripped 1 base from V and 2 bases from J, with 6 bases between. This CDR3 region has 14 residues. Looked up from germline, CDR1 is SGHVS and CDR2 is FQNEAQ. CDR3 in amino acids: CASSLGPGNQPQHF. CDR3 in DNA: TGTGCCAGCAGCTTAGGTCCAGGCAATCAGCCCCAGCATTTT.

A few counts support this clonotype. The chain combines TRBV10-3 with TRBJ1-6; TRBD1 might be the D (5 bases). Trimming shortened V by 6 bases and J by 9 bases, and 15 bases separated the two germline ends. The germline V gene encodes CDR1 ENHRY and CDR2 SYGVKD. This CDR3 region has 14 residues. The CDR3 spells CAISPQEFSSPLHF. DNA of the CDR3: TGTGCCATCAGCCCACAGGAGTTCAGTTCACCCCTCCACTTT.

The chain has TRBV7-9 and TRBJ2-7; TRBD1 might be the D (6 bases). Germline values: CDR1 SEHNR, CDR2 FQNEAQ (reference sequence). The CDR3 length is 14 residues. V lost 4 bases to trimming and J lost 3 bases, with 13 bases between them. The CDR3 DNA sequence: TGTGCCAGCAGCTCCAGGGGTTGGGACTACGAGCAGTACTTC. Its protein product is CASSSRGWDYEQYF.

There are many counts of this clonotype. This chain connects TRBV4-3 to TRBJ1-4; D is perhaps TRBD1 (5 bases). V lost 0 bases to trimming and J lost 6 bases, with 11 bases between them. CDR3 size: 15 residues. CDR1 is LGHNA, CDR2 YSLEER, per germline. In DNA form, the CDR3 reads TGCGCCAGCAGCCAAGATACGTGGGGGGATGAAAAACTGTTTTTT. Amino acid sequence: CASSQDTWGDEKLFF.

The rearrangement links TRBV5-1 to TRBJ1-2, with a tentative D call TRBD1 (6 bases). The CDR3 sequence is 13 residues long. Germline loops: CDR1 SGHRS, CDR2 YFSETQ. Trimming took 1 base from V and 8 from J, leaving 12 bases between them. The CDR3 protein is CASSLTGKEGYTF. The CDR3 DNA sequence: TGCGCCAGCAGCTTGACAGGGAAGGAGGGCTACACCTTC.

The chain carries TRBV10-3 and TRBJ2-1, with 8 bases identical to TRBD2. From germline, CDR1 is ENHRY and CDR2 SYGVKD. The CDR3 is 15 amino acids. J lost 0 bases, V lost 10 bases, and 8 bases had no gene match. The CDR3 reads CATGTGTSSYNEQFF. In DNA form, the CDR3 reads TGTGCCACTGGAACCGGGACTAGCTCCTACAATGAGCAGTTCTTC.

The gene calls are TRBV29-1 and TRBJ2-1; D unclear. Germline V gives CDR1 SQVTM, CDR2 ANQGSEA. This CDR3 is built from 16 residues. V dropped 5 bases and J dropped 4 bases, with 21 bases sitting between them. CDR3 sequence reads: CSVRGTPGEEYNEQFF. The CDR3 DNA is TGCAGCGTTCGTGGCACACCGGGCGAGGAGTACAATGAGCAGTTCTTC.

V is TRBV10-3 and J is TRBJ2-3, with 10 nucleotides matching TRBD1. This CDR3 has 14 residues. Trimming took 10 bases from V and 2 from J; bases not matched to a gene: 6. Germline lookup yields CDR1 ENHRY and CDR2 SYGVKD. The CDR3 sequence: CATVDRGYTDTQYF. For the CDR3, the DNA is TGTGCCACCGTGGACAGGGGGTACACAGATACGCAGTATTTT.

This rearrangement joins TRBV2 to TRBJ1-6, with D hard to call. Trimming left V 8 bases short and J 4 bases short, with 15 bases between. The CDR3 runs to 15 residues. In germline, CDR1 is SNHLY, CDR2 FYNNEI. CDR3: CASCRRAWYNSPLHF. In DNA, the CDR3 is TGTGCCAGCTGTAGAAGGGCTTGGTATAATTCACCCCTCCACTTT.

The chain combines TRBV12-3 or TRBV12-4 with TRBJ2-2, with 9 bases aligning to TRBD1. The CDR3 totals 16 residues. The ends lost 7 bases at V and 4 bases at J; junction bases unmatched: 10. CDR3 DNA sequence: TGTGCCAGCACCGTTCTACAGGGGGCTCTCACCGGGGAGCTGTTTTTT. Translated: CASTVLQGALTGELFF.

The chain recombines TRBV19 with TRBJ1-2; a weak D match, TRBD1 (6 bases). Germline lookup yields CDR1 LNHDA and CDR2 SQIVND (reference sequence). Trimming took 6 bases from V and 2 from J, leaving 13 bases between them. This CDR3 has 14 amino acids. The DNA for the CDR3 is TGTGCCAGTAGCACCATCCAGGGGAACTATGGCTACACCTTC. This encodes CASSTIQGNYGYTF. The complete variable domain, with remaining parts taken from reference TRBV19 and TRBJ1-2, reads DGGITQSPKYLFRKEGQNVTLSCEQNLNHDAMYWYRQDPGQGLRLIYYSQIVNDFQKGDIAEGYSVSREKKESFPLTVTSAQKNPTAFYLCASSTIQGNYGYTFGSGTRLTVV.

V gene TRBV2 combines with J gene TRBJ2-7; D remains ambiguous. The CDR3 is 12 amino acids. Trimming removed 2 bases at V and 5 bases at J, with 7 bases between. The germline V gene encodes CDR1 SNHLY and CDR2 FYNNEI. CDR3 nucleotides: TGTGCCAGCAGTGAACCCCGGGACGAGCAGTACTTC. Its translation: CASSEPRDEQYF.

With respect to this clonotype: Sequence at one end of the junction differs from germline and may be a read error. The chain is built from TRBV2 and TRBJ2-7; tentative D call: TRBD1 (6 bases). Germline CDR1 reads SNHLY; CDR2 reads FYNNEI. This CDR3 is 14 amino acids long. CDR3 amino acids: CASSLGTFRYEQYF. The CDR3 coding sequence is TGCGCCAGCAGCCTCGGGACATTTCGCTACGAGCAGTACTTC.

The rearrangement joins TRBV2 to TRBJ1-5, with D perhaps matching TRBD1 (5 bases). The CDR3 contains 15 residues. The germline CDR1 and CDR2 sequences are SNHLY and FYNNEI. V was cut by 5 bases and J by 9 bases, with 20 bases left in between. CDR3 loop: CASSLQTGRGRPQHF. CDR3 coding DNA: TGTGCCAGCAGTTTGCAGACCGGCCGGGGGAGGCCCCAGCATTTT.

This clonotype appeared a single time. The chain carries TRBV10-3 and TRBJ1-2, with a tentative D call TRBD1 (6 bases). The length of the CDR3 is 13 residues. Germline CDR1 ENHRY, CDR2 SYGVKD. V shed 10 bases and J shed 4 bases, with 16 bases lying between them. CDR3 DNA sequence: TGTGCCAGCAGCACAGGACAGAGCTATGGCTACACCTTC. This translates into CASSTGQSYGYTF.